The subject of this entry is one T cell receptor beta chain. Assay: immunoSEQ multiplex PCR; the TCRdb copy retains only in-frame clones and omits some. The sample records over 4,000 clones, around 90% being singletons. The data are from a study of immune evolution from preneoplasia to lung adenocarcinoma. Study-wide background: HLA loss of heterozygosity: roughly 6.4% AIS, about 15% MIA, more than 25% ADC, none AAH.

The germline CDR1 and CDR2 sequences are SGHTA and FQGNSA. The CDR3 extends over 17 amino acids. V gave up 1 base and J gave up 2 bases, with 15 bases separating them. The J gene is TRBJ1-5, the V gene TRBV7-2; no reliable D call. The sample comprised FFPE invasive lung adenocarcinoma tissue. This TCR was recovered from a person in their fifties with lung adenocarcinoma. CDR3 protein: CASSLGVSVYGNQPQHF. CDR3 nucleotide sequence: TGTGCCAGCAGCTTAGGGGTCTCCGTCTATGGCAATCAGCCCCAGCATTTT.